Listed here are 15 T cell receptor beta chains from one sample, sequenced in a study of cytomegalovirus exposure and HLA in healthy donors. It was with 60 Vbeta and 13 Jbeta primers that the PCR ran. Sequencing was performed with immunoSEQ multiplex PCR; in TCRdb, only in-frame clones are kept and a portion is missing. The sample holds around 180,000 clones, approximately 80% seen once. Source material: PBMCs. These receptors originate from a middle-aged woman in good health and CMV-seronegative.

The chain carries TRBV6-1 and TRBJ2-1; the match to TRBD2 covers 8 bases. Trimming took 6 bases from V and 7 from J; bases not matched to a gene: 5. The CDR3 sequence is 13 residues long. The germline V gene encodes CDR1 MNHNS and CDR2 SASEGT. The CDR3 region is CASRGTRFNEQFF. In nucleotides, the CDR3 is TGTGCCAGCAGAGGGACTAGGTTTAATGAGCAGTTCTTC.

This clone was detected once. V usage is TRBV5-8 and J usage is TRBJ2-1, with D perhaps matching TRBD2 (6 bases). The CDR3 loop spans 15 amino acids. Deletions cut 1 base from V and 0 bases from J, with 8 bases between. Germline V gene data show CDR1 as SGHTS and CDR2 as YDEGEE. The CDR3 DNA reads TGTGCCAGCAGCTTGCGGGGGTACTCCTACAATGAGCAGTTCTTC. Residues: CASSLRGYSYNEQFF.

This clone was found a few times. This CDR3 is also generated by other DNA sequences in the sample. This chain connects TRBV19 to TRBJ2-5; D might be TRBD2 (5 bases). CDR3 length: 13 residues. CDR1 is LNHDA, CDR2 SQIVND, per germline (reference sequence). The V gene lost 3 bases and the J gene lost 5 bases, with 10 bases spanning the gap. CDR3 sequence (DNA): TGTGCCAGTAGTATCGGAAGGGAGGAGACCCAGTACTTC. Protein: CASSIGREETQYF.

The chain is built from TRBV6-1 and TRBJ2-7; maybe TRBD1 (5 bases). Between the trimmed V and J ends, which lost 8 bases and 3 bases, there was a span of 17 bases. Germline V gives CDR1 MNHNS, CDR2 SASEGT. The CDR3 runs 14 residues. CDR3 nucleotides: TGTGCCAGCTCGGCAGGGCTCCTGGACTACGAGCAGTACGTC. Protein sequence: CASSAGLLDYEQYV.

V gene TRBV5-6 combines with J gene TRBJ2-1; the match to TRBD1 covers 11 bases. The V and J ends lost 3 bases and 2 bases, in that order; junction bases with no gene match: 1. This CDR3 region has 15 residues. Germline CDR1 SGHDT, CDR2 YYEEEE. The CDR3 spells CASSWGQGAYNEQFF. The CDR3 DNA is TGTGCCAGCAGCTGGGGACAGGGGGCCTACAATGAGCAGTTCTTC.

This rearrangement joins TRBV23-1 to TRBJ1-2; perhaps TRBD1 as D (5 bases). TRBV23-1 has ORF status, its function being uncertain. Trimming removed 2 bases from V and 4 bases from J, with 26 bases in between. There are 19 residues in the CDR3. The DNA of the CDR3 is TGCGCCAGCAGTCAACTTTCGTGGCAGGGTAGAGGACGTGGCTATGGCTACACCTTC. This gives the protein CASSQLSWQGRGRGYGYTF.

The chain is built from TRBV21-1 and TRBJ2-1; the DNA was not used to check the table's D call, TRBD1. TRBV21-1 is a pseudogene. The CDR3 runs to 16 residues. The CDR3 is CASSKGEKGGGNEQFF. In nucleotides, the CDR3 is TGTGCCAGCAGCAAAGGGGAAAAAGGGGGCGGAAATGAGCAGTTCTTC.

The CDR3 DNA follows: TGTGCCGCCGGGAGAGCGATCACCGGGGAGCTGTTTTTT. Protein product: CAAGRAITGELFF. The genes are TRBV6-5 and TRBJ2-2; D may be TRBD2 (6 bases). The V end was cut by 11 bases, the J end by 4 bases, with 14 bases between. CDR1 and CDR2 from the germline V gene are MNHEY and SVGAGI. The CDR3 has 13 residues.

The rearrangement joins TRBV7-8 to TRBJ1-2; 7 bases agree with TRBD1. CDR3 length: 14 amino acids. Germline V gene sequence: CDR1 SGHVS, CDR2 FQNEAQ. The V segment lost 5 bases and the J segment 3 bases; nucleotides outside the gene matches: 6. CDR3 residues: CASSPQGMDYGYTF. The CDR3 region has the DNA TGTGCCAGCAGCCCACAGGGGATGGACTATGGCTACACCTTC.

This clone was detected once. CDR3 loop: CASSSVEATQYF. For the CDR3, the DNA is TGTGCCAGCAGTTCCGTGGAGGCTACGCAGTATTTT. The chain links TRBV27 to TRBJ2-3, with a tentative D call TRBD2 (5 bases). Germline loops: CDR1 MNHEY, CDR2 SMNVEV (reference sequence). The CDR3 is 12 amino acids. V lost 4 bases, J lost 8 bases, and 10 bases lay in between.

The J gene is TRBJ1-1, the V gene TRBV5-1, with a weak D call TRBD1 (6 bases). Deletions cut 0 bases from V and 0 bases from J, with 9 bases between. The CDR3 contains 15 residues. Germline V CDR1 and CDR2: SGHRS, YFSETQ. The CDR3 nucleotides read TGCGCCAGCAGCTTGGCGGGACACATGAACACTGAAGCTTTCTTT. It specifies CASSLAGHMNTEAFF.

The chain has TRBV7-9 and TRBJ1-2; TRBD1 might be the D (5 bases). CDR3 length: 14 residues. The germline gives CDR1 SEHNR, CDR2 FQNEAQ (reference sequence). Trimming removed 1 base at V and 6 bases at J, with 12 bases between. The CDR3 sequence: CASSLESGGDGYTF. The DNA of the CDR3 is TGTGCCAGCAGCTTAGAGTCCGGGGGAGATGGCTACACCTTC.

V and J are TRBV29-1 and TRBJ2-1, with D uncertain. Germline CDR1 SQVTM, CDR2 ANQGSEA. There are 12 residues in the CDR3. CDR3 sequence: CRPLWSCCEQFF. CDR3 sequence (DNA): TGCAGGCCGTTGTGGAGTTGCTGTGAGCAGTTCTTC.

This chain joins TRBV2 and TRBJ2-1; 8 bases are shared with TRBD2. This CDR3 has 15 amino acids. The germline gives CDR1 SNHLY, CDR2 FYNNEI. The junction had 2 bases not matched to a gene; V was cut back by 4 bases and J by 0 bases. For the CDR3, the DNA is TGTGCCAGCAGTGGCAGCGGGAGCTCCTACAATGAGCAGTTCTTC. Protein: CASSGSGSSYNEQFF.

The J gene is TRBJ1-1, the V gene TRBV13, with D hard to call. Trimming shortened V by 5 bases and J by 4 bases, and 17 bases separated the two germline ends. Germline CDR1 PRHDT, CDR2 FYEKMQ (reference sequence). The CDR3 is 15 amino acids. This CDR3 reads CASSPLGGLGTEAFF. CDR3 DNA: TGTGCCAGCAGCCCCCTGGGTGGCCTAGGCACTGAAGCTTTCTTT.